These 22 T cell receptor beta chains were sequenced from one sample in a study of PD-L1 blockade in urothelial cancer. Time point meaning: peripheral blood 6 weeks after treatment start. Profiling relied on immunoSEQ multiplex PCR, and the TCRdb table lists in-frame clones only, not all of them. Among about 51,000 clones listed, more than 70% were seen once. The sample consisted of PBMCs, taken around atezolizumab (anti-PD-L1) treatment. These receptors all stem from a man in his 60s with urothelial cancer.

This chain connects TRBV19 to TRBJ1-1; 9 bases line up with TRBD1. V was pared by 4 bases and J by 6 bases, with 18 bases of the junction left unmatched. The length of the CDR3 is 18 residues. Germline V gene data show CDR1 as LNHDA and CDR2 as SQIVND (reference sequence). The CDR3 coding sequence is TGTGCCAGTAGTACCAAGGGACAGGGATTGGCGCGAGGCCCTGAAGCTTTCTTT. Amino acids: CASSTKGQGLARGPEAFF.

The sample holds one count of this clone. The rearrangement joins TRBV2 to TRBJ2-5, with 7 bases that match TRBD1. Germline lookup yields CDR1 SNHLY and CDR2 FYNNEI. J gave up 1 base and V 6 bases, and 5 bases lay outside the gene matches. The CDR3 runs to 14 residues. CDR3 region: CASRERQGQETQYF. DNA of the CDR3: TGTGCCAGCAGGGAACGACAGGGCCAAGAGACCCAGTACTTC.

The chain has TRBV12-2 and TRBJ2-1; TRBD2 was called by the table and not checked on the DNA. TRBV12-2 is a pseudogene segment. The CDR3 loop spans 14 amino acids. CDR3 nucleotides: TGTGCAAGTCGCTTAGCCATTGGCAGCGGGAGGGAGTTCTTC. Translation: CASRLAIGSGREFF.

The rearrangement links TRBV4-2 to TRBJ2-3; 14 bases agree with TRBD2. The germline V gene has CDR1 LGHNA and CDR2 YNFKEQ. J lost 6 bases, V lost 4 bases, and 6 bases had no gene match. This CDR3 region has 16 residues. Here the CDR3 DNA reads TGTGCCAGCAGCCTGACTAGCGGGGGGGGTCAGGATACGCAGTATTTT. This sequence encodes CASSLTSGGGQDTQYF.

This chain connects TRBV5-4 to TRBJ1-2; TRBD1 might be the D (5 bases). This CDR3 spans 13 amino acids. Per germline, CDR1 SGHNT and CDR2 YYREEE (reference sequence). V was trimmed by 4 bases and J by 6 bases, leaving 13 bases between them. The CDR3 coding sequence is TGTGCCAGCAGCCCTCCGGGGGAGGATGGCTACACCTTC. It yields the protein CASSPPGEDGYTF.

This clone appeared a single time. The V gene is TRBV19, the J gene TRBJ2-3, with 11 bases matching TRBD2. Germline assignment: CDR1 LNHDA and CDR2 SQIVND (reference sequence). The CDR3 has 15 amino acids. With V trimmed by 0 bases and J by 5 bases, 1 base remained unmatched. CDR3 in amino acids: CASSIEGTSGDTQYF. Written as DNA, the CDR3 is TGTGCCAGTAGTATAGAGGGGACTAGCGGAGATACGCAGTATTTT.

The DNA of the CDR3 is TGTGCCAGCAGCTTAAGGGGACAGTCCCTCAATGAGCAGTTCTTC. Residues: CASSLRGQSLNEQFF. V and J are TRBV6-5 and TRBJ2-1, with 7 bases aligning to TRBD1. Germline CDR1 reads MNHEY; CDR2 reads SVGAGI. V shed 6 bases, J shed 6 bases, and the junction held 11 bases outside the gene matches. The CDR3 runs to 15 residues.

The gene calls are TRBV20-1 and TRBJ2-7; tentative D call: TRBD1 (5 bases). The CDR3 contains 11 residues. From germline, CDR1 is DFQATT and CDR2 SNEGSKA (reference sequence). V dropped 6 bases and J dropped 2 bases, with 8 bases sitting between them. Written as DNA, the CDR3 is TGCAGTGCCGTGGACACCTACGAGCAGTACTTC. Encoded protein: CSAVDTYEQYF.

The rearrangement uses TRBV7-3 and TRBJ2-2; D not resolved. The CDR3 loop spans 14 amino acids. V gave up 2 bases and J gave up 9 bases, with 13 bases separating them. Germline CDR1 and CDR2: SGHTA and FQGTGA. CDR3 DNA sequence: TGTGCCAGCAGCTTAGGGCCAGGCCGGAGGGAGCTGTTTTTT. Translated, it gives CASSLGPGRRELFF.

The V and J genes are TRBV12-5 and TRBJ2-5, with TRBD2 matching 16 bases. J lost 5 bases, V lost 4 bases, and 4 bases had no gene match. The germline gives CDR1 LGHNT, CDR2 FRNRAP. This CDR3 comprises 16 residues. CDR3 in DNA: TGTGCTAGTGGTTCGGGACTAGCGGGGGGGCGGGAGACCCAGTACTTC. The encoded protein is CASGSGLAGGRETQYF.

V and J are TRBV19 and TRBJ2-1; the D gene is possibly TRBD1 (6 bases). Germline lookup yields CDR1 LNHDA and CDR2 SQIVND (reference sequence). V lost 3 bases to trimming and J lost 8 bases, with 17 bases between them. The CDR3 has 15 amino acids. The CDR3 region has the DNA TGTGCCAGTAGTATGACGGACAGCCTTTCCGATGAGCAGTTCTTC. This gives the protein CASSMTDSLSDEQFF. Full variable domain (missing parts from reference TRBV19 and TRBJ2-1): DGGITQSPKYLFRKEGQNVTLSCEQNLNHDAMYWYRQDPGQGLRLIYYSQIVNDFQKGDIAEGYSVSREKKESFPLTVTSAQKNPTAFYLCASSMTDSLSDEQFFGPGTRLTVL.

This chain links TRBV28 with TRBJ1-3, with TRBD1 identical over 7 bases. The CDR3 covers 17 residues. The junction had 14 bases not matched to a gene; V was cut back by 4 bases and J by 5 bases. CDR1 MDHEN and CDR2 SYDVKM come from the germline V gene. CDR3 sequence: CASSSTQQGGGRNTIYF. In nucleotides, the CDR3 is TGTGCCAGCAGTTCCACCCAGCAGGGGGGAGGTCGAAACACCATATATTTT.

The chain couples TRBV9 to TRBJ1-6; no firm D call. CDR1 is SGDLS, CDR2 YYNGEE, per germline. V was clipped by 8 bases and J by 9 bases, with 21 bases between them. This CDR3 contains 15 residues. CDR3 loop: CARPLWETAISPLHF. The CDR3 DNA reads TGTGCCAGGCCCCTCTGGGAGACCGCAATTTCACCCCTCCACTTT.

The V and J genes are TRBV7-6 and TRBJ2-5, with 8 bases lining up with TRBD2. The trim removed 5 bases at V and 1 base at J, leaving 3 bases unmatched. This CDR3 region has 14 residues. CDR1 is SGHVS and CDR2 is FNYEAQ in the germline V gene. The CDR3 region is CASSRTSFQETQYF. CDR3 DNA: TGTGCCAGCAGCCGGACTAGCTTCCAAGAGACCCAGTACTTC.

CDR3 in DNA: TGTGCCAGTAGTATAGGCCAGGGTGGAGGGACTCAGGGCTACACCTTC. Protein sequence: CASSIGQGGGTQGYTF. This chain connects TRBV19 to TRBJ1-2; D perhaps matches TRBD1 (5 bases). CDR1 and CDR2 (germline): LNHDA, SQIVND (reference sequence). This CDR3 is 16 amino acids long. The V end lost 1 base, the J end lost 8 bases, and 20 bases lay between the germline ends.

This clone appeared once. The chain combines TRBV5-4 with TRBJ1-1; 10 nucleotides align to TRBD1. The CDR3 has 15 residues. V was clipped by 4 bases and J by 5 bases; unmatched bases: 8. Germline V lookup: CDR1 SGHNT, CDR2 YYREEE (reference sequence). The CDR3 sequence is CASSVPTGGKTEAFF. For the CDR3, the DNA is TGTGCCAGCAGCGTTCCGACAGGGGGCAAAACTGAAGCTTTCTTT.

The rearrangement uses TRBV4-1 and TRBJ1-2; possible D gene TRBD1, 6 bases. Germline assignment: CDR1 MGHRA and CDR2 YSYEKL. Deletions cut 2 bases from V and 3 bases from J, with 25 bases between. This CDR3 has 19 amino acids. The CDR3 reads CASSQLRAHRDTSYYGYTF. In DNA form, the CDR3 reads TGCGCCAGCAGCCAACTTAGGGCCCACCGGGACACGTCTTACTATGGCTACACCTTC.

V usage is TRBV18 and J usage is TRBJ2-5; TRBD2 aligns across 10 bases. From germline, CDR1 is KGHSH and CDR2 LQKENI. J gave up 1 base and V 3 bases, and 2 bases lay outside the gene matches. CDR3 length: 15 amino acids. CDR3 bases: TGTGCCAGCTCACCCACTAGCGGGGTCCAAGAGACCCAGTACTTC. Encoded protein: CASSPTSGVQETQYF. Full variable domain (rest looked up from reference TRBV18 and TRBJ2-5): NAGVMQNPRHLVRRRGQEARLRCSPMKGHSHVYWYRQLPEEGLKFMVYLQKENIIDESGMPKERFSAEFPKEGPSILRIQQVVRGDSAAYFCASSPTSGVQETQYFGPGTRLLVL.

The rearrangement links TRBV5-1 to TRBJ1-4, with 7 bases that match TRBD1. Germline values: CDR1 SGHRS, CDR2 YFSETQ. The CDR3 consists of 14 residues. The ends lost 3 bases at V and 3 bases at J; junction bases unmatched: 2. In DNA form, the CDR3 reads TGCGCCAGCAGCTCACAGGGGTCTAATGAAAAACTGTTTTTT. Encoded protein: CASSSQGSNEKLFF.

The chain links TRBV4-1 to TRBJ2-7; 7 nucleotides agree with TRBD1. J lost 2 bases, V lost 3 bases, and 16 bases had no gene match. The CDR3 consists of 18 residues. CDR1 is MGHRA and CDR2 is YSYEKL in the germline V gene. The DNA of the CDR3 is TGCGCCAGCAGCCAGGATTATCCTCGGACAGGATTCACCTACGAGCAGTACTTC. It yields the protein CASSQDYPRTGFTYEQYF.

This chain connects TRBV7-9 to TRBJ2-5; TRBD2 might be the D (5 bases). V dropped 0 bases and J dropped 0 bases, with 8 bases sitting between them. Germline assignment: CDR1 SEHNR and CDR2 FQNEAQ (reference sequence). CDR3 size: 15 residues. CDR3 bases: TGTGCCAGCAGCTTAGCGGGAGTATACCAAGAGACCCAGTACTTC. Protein product: CASSLAGVYQETQYF.

The chain is built from TRBV9 and TRBJ2-7; 11 positions match TRBD2. This CDR3 is 15 amino acids long. Losses at the gene ends were 0 bases for V and 5 bases for J; bases not matched to a gene: 4. CDR1 is SGDLS and CDR2 is YYNGEE in the germline V gene. CDR3 nucleotide sequence: TGTGCCAGCAGCGTAGATACTAGCGGGAGCGACGAGCAGTACTTC. Amino acid sequence: CASSVDTSGSDEQYF.